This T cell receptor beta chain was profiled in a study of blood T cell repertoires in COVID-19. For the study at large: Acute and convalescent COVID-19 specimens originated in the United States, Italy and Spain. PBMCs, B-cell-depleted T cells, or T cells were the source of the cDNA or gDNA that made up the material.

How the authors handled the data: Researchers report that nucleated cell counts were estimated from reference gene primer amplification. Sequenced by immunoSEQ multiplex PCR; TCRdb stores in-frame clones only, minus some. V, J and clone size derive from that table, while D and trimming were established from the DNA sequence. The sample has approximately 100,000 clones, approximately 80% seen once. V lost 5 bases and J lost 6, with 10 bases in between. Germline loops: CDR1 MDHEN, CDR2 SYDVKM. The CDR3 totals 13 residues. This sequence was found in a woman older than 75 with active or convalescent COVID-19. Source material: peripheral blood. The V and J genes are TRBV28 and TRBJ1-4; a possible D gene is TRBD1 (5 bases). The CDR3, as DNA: TGTGCCAGCAGTGTCCCGGGGGATGAAAAACTGTTTTTT. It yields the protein CASSVPGDEKLFF.